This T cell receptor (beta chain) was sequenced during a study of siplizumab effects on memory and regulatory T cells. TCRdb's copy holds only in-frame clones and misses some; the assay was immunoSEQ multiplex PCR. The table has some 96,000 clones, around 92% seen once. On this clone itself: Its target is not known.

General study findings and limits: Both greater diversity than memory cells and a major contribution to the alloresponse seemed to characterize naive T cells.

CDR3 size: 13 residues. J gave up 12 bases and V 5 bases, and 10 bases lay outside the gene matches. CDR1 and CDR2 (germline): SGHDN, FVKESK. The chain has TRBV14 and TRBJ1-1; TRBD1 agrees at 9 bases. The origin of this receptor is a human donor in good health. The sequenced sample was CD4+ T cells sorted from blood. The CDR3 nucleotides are TGTGCCAGCAGCATTCCGCGGACAGGGGCAACTTTCTTT. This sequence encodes CASSIPRTGATFF.